Below are 32 T cell receptor beta chains sequenced from a single sample in a study of blood T cell repertoires in COVID-19. Repertoires were generated with immunoSEQ multiplex PCR, while TCRdb's copy carries only in-frame clones and drops some. The sample consists of roughly 160,000 clones, approximately 86% of them appearing once. The material sequenced was peripheral blood. The receptors derive from a man in his late teens or twenties with acute or convalescent COVID-19.

The chain is built from TRBV7-2 and TRBJ2-5; 10 bases map to TRBD2. V lost 1 base, J lost 4 bases, and 9 bases stayed unmatched. This CDR3 has 17 residues. The germline V gene has CDR1 SGHTA and CDR2 FQGNSA. The CDR3 reads CASSLVGIAGGRETQYF. Here the CDR3 DNA reads TGTGCCAGCAGCTTAGTGGGAATAGCGGGGGGTAGAGAGACCCAGTACTTC. Together with reference TRBV7-2 and TRBJ2-5, the CDR3 gives the full variable domain: GAGVSQSPSNKVTEKGKDVELRCDPISGHTALYWYRQSLGQGLEFLIYFQGNSAPDKSGLPSDRFSAERTGGSVSTLTIQRTQQEDSAVYLCASSLVGIAGGRETQYFGPGTRLLVL.

Only one count was recorded for this clone. This chain uses TRBV30 with TRBJ1-5; tentative D call: TRBD1 (5 bases). Between the trimmed V and J ends, which lost 1 base and 2 bases, there was a span of 15 bases. The CDR3 runs 16 residues. Germline CDR1 reads GTSNPN; CDR2 reads SVGIG (reference sequence). CDR3 region: CAWSGYSGGGNQPQHF. CDR3 in DNA: TGTGCCTGGAGTGGATACTCTGGGGGGGGCAATCAGCCCCAGCATTTT.

The table lists this clone with a few counts. The chain joins TRBV4-2 to TRBJ1-1, with a tentative D call TRBD1 (5 bases). The CDR3 extends over 14 amino acids. V was trimmed by 5 bases and J by 3 bases, leaving 13 bases between them. Germline V gives CDR1 LGHNA, CDR2 YNFKEQ. The CDR3: CASSSPGGDTEAFF. The CDR3 coding sequence is TGTGCCAGCAGCTCCCCGGGGGGGGACACTGAAGCTTTCTTT.

The V gene is TRBV12-3 or TRBV12-4, the J gene TRBJ2-2; D remains unclear. CDR3 length: 13 amino acids. Deletions cut 3 bases from V and 6 bases from J, with 8 bases between. CDR3 region: CASSFGVPGELFF. CDR3 DNA: TGTGCCAGCAGTTTCGGAGTCCCCGGGGAGCTGTTTTTT.

This chain links TRBV28 with TRBJ2-5; the match to TRBD1 covers 7 bases. The length of the CDR3 is 17 residues. V lost 5 bases to trimming and J lost 1 base; unmatched junction nucleotides: 13. Germline CDR1 MDHEN, CDR2 SYDVKM. The CDR3 nucleotides are TGTGCCAGCAGTACAGTCCAGACAGGGAGTTTCCAAGAGACCCAGTACTTC. Its translation: CASSTVQTGSFQETQYF.

The CDR3 spells CASSLLSGATEAFF. DNA of the CDR3: TGTGCCAGCAGTTTACTATCAGGGGCCACTGAAGCTTTCTTT. V gene TRBV27 combines with J gene TRBJ1-1; weak D call: TRBD1 (6 bases). Trimming shortened V by 2 bases and J by 4 bases, and 11 bases separated the two germline ends. This CDR3 contains 14 residues. CDR1 MNHEY and CDR2 SMNVEV come from the germline V gene (reference sequence).

This clone was counted a few times. The chain joins TRBV12-5 to TRBJ2-1; D perhaps matches TRBD1 (6 bases). This CDR3 is 16 amino acids long. Germline V gives CDR1 LGHNT, CDR2 FRNRAP. V was pared by 0 bases and J by 0 bases, with 9 bases between. CDR3 protein: CASGLVQGYSYNEQFF. The DNA for the CDR3 is TGTGCTAGTGGTTTGGTACAGGGTTACTCCTACAATGAGCAGTTCTTC.

V is TRBV18 and J is TRBJ1-1; 8 nucleotides agree with TRBD1. V dropped 5 bases and J dropped 7; count of bases not matched to a gene: 6. Germline CDR1 and CDR2: KGHSH and LQKENI. The CDR3 covers 13 residues. CDR3 region: CASSMTGADEAFF. The DNA of the CDR3 is TGTGCCAGCTCAATGACAGGGGCGGATGAAGCTTTCTTT.

This chain connects TRBV6-5 to TRBJ2-4, with D tentatively TRBD2 (6 bases). This CDR3 is built from 14 residues. The V end was cut by 3 bases, the J end by 1 base, with 7 bases between. Germline-derived CDR1 and CDR2 are MNHEY and SVGAGI. The CDR3 sequence is CASSYGGAKNIQYF. For the CDR3, the DNA is TGTGCCAGCAGTTATGGGGGGGCCAAAAACATTCAGTACTTC.

The chain links TRBV29-1 to TRBJ1-1; no firm D call. The V and J ends lost 2 bases and 2 bases respectively, with 12 bases between them. The CDR3 is 14 residues long. Germline V gene lookup returns CDR1 SQVTM and CDR2 ANQGSEA. The CDR3 sequence is CSVEREVDNTEAFF. CDR3 nucleotide sequence: TGCAGCGTTGAAAGGGAGGTCGATAACACTGAAGCTTTCTTT.

V usage is TRBV5-1 and J usage is TRBJ1-2; 7 bases are shared with TRBD1. With V trimmed by 0 bases and J by 5 bases, 1 base remained unmatched. The CDR3 runs to 13 residues. Germline V gene lookup returns CDR1 SGHRS and CDR2 YFSETQ. CDR3 in DNA: TGCGCCAGCAGCTTGGAGACAGGGTATGGCTACACCTTC. This encodes CASSLETGYGYTF. The variable domain in full, with the rest retrieved from reference TRBV5-1 and TRBJ1-2, is KAGVTQTPRYLIKTRGQQVTLSCSPISGHRSVSWYQQTPGQGLQFLFEYFSETQRNKGNFPGRFSGRQFSNSRSEMNVSTLELGDSALYLCASSLETGYGYTFGSGTRLTVV.

This clone was counted once. This chain links TRBV19 with TRBJ1-5, with D possibly being TRBD1 (5 bases). The CDR3 is 18 amino acids. V shed 3 bases and J shed 0 bases, with 18 bases lying between them. Germline-derived CDR1 and CDR2 are LNHDA and SQIVND (reference sequence). CDR3 residues: CASSIHGRGPYSNQPQHF. CDR3 sequence (DNA): TGTGCCAGTAGTATTCACGGGCGGGGCCCATATAGCAATCAGCCCCAGCATTTT.

The gene calls are TRBV5-5 and TRBJ1-2; D not resolved. The CDR3 contains 14 residues. Deletions cut 0 bases from V and 5 bases from J, with 11 bases between. CDR1 and CDR2 (germline): SGHKS, YYEKEE (reference sequence). The CDR3 here is CASSLGGGLYGYTF. CDR3 bases: TGTGCCAGCAGCTTGGGGGGAGGCCTTTATGGCTACACCTTC.

The chain links TRBV19 to TRBJ2-1; D not resolved. Trimming left V 3 bases short and J 7 bases short, with 7 bases between. Germline V gene lookup returns CDR1 LNHDA and CDR2 SQIVND (reference sequence). This CDR3 spans 12 amino acids. CDR3 in DNA: TGTGCCAGTAGTATGGCCTGGAATGAGCAGTTCTTC. This codes for CASSMAWNEQFF.

Only a few counts were recorded for this clone. The CDR3 DNA reads TGTGCCAGTAGTATCTGGACAGGGGGCGTTCAGCCCCAGCATTTT. The encoded protein is CASSIWTGGVQPQHF. The chain recombines TRBV19 with TRBJ1-5; 11 nucleotides align to TRBD1. The CDR3 has 15 residues. V was clipped by 3 bases and J by 6 bases; unmatched bases: 4. The germline gives CDR1 LNHDA, CDR2 SQIVND (reference sequence).

This clone has a handful of counts. The CDR3 nucleotides are TGTGCCAGCAGTTTGGGGCTTCCCAATCAGCCCCAGCATTTT. Its protein product is CASSLGLPNQPQHF. This rearrangement joins TRBV28 to TRBJ1-5; weak D call: TRBD1 (5 bases). Trimming cost V 3 bases and J 3 bases, with 9 bases left between them. Germline V gene data show CDR1 as MDHEN and CDR2 as SYDVKM. The CDR3 is 14 residues long.

This rearrangement joins TRBV7-2 to TRBJ1-1; TRBD1 is a possible D gene (5 bases). Germline V gene data show CDR1 as SGHTA and CDR2 as FQGNSA. With 4 bases removed from V and 1 base from J, the gap between germline ends came to 7 bases. The CDR3 totals 13 residues. The CDR3 sequence: CASSSGQNTEAFF. CDR3 sequence (DNA): TGTGCCAGCAGCTCAGGACAGAACACTGAAGCTTTCTTT.

The chain joins TRBV18 to TRBJ1-2; 7 bases are shared with TRBD1. The germline V gene has CDR1 KGHSH and CDR2 LQKENI. After removal of 4 bases from V and 3 bases from J, the junction contained 8 bases not matched to a gene. The CDR3 has 15 amino acids. CDR3 bases: TGTGCCAGCTCACGACTAATGGGACAGTACTATGGCTACACCTTC. Its translation is CASSRLMGQYYGYTF.

CDR3 sequence reads: CASSRLDYYNEQFF. In nucleotides, the CDR3 is TGCGCCAGCAGCCGACTGGACTACTACAATGAGCAGTTCTTC. The gene calls are TRBV5-1 and TRBJ2-1; TRBD2 is a possible D gene (6 bases). The CDR3 totals 14 residues. The V gene lost 4 bases and the J gene lost 3 bases, with 11 bases spanning the gap. The germline V gene has CDR1 SGHRS and CDR2 YFSETQ. The full variable domain, its missing parts supplied by reference TRBV5-1 and TRBJ2-1, is KAGVTQTPRYLIKTRGQQVTLSCSPISGHRSVSWYQQTPGQGLQFLFEYFSETQRNKGNFPGRFSGRQFSNSRSEMNVSTLELGDSALYLCASSRLDYYNEQFFGPGTRLTVL.

This sequence joins TRBV11-3 and TRBJ2-1, with a tentative D call TRBD1 (5 bases). The CDR3 totals 16 residues. Germline V gives CDR1 SGHNT, CDR2 YENEEA. The V end was cut by 0 bases, the J end by 7 bases, with 16 bases between. The CDR3 coding sequence is TGTGCCAGCAGCTTAGAGGACCAGGGCGGACGTAATGAGCAGTTCTTC. It codes for CASSLEDQGGRNEQFF.

The genes are TRBV5-1 and TRBJ2-4; a weak D match, TRBD1 (6 bases). V was cut by 1 base and J by 8 bases, with 16 bases left in between. The CDR3 covers 15 residues. The germline CDR1 and CDR2 sequences are SGHRS and YFSETQ. The CDR3 here is CASSLQDSGRDIQYF. CDR3 coding DNA: TGCGCCAGCAGCTTGCAGGACAGTGGCCGGGACATTCAGTACTTC. Complete variable domain (other parts from reference TRBV5-1 and TRBJ2-4): KAGVTQTPRYLIKTRGQQVTLSCSPISGHRSVSWYQQTPGQGLQFLFEYFSETQRNKGNFPGRFSGRQFSNSRSEMNVSTLELGDSALYLCASSLQDSGRDIQYFGAGTRLSVL.

The chain links TRBV27 to TRBJ1-6; D is unclear. V dropped 0 bases and J dropped 1 base, with 4 bases sitting between them. The CDR3 has 15 amino acids. CDR1 and CDR2 from the germline V gene are MNHEY and SMNVEV (reference sequence). The CDR3 spells CASSLSQSYNSPLHF. In nucleotides, the CDR3 is TGTGCCAGCAGTTTATCCCAGTCCTATAATTCACCCCTCCACTTT.

The chain uses TRBV5-1 and TRBJ1-2, with D perhaps matching TRBD1 (6 bases). This CDR3 spans 15 amino acids. Germline CDR1 is SGHRS and CDR2 is YFSETQ. V dropped 0 bases and J dropped 4 bases, with 13 bases sitting between them. CDR3 sequence (DNA): TGCGCCAGCAGCTTGGCCGTCAGGGGACCCTATGGCTACACCTTC. Translation: CASSLAVRGPYGYTF.

This sequence joins TRBV9 and TRBJ2-3; 8 positions agree with TRBD2. The CDR3 length is 15 residues. V gave up 3 bases and J gave up 5 bases; unmatched junction bases: 8. Germline-derived CDR1 and CDR2 are SGDLS and YYNGEE. CDR3 amino acids: CASSAPTGGRDTQYF. CDR3 nucleotides: TGTGCCAGCAGCGCCCCTACGGGGGGGCGAGATACGCAGTATTTT. The full variable domain, with the rest looked up from reference TRBV9 and TRBJ2-3, is DSGVTQTPKHLITATGQRVTLRCSPRSGDLSVYWYQQSLDQGLQFLIQYYNGEERAKGNILERFSAQQFPDLHSELNLSSLELGDSALYFCASSAPTGGRDTQYFGPGTRLTVL.

The CDR3 DNA reads as TGTGCCAGCAGCTTAGCCCCCCGGACAGGGGGCCTTAATTCACCCCTCCACTTT. This sequence encodes CASSLAPRTGGLNSPLHF. The chain combines TRBV7-9 with TRBJ1-6; 11 bases are a match to TRBD1. The CDR3 is 18 residues long. J gave up 6 bases and V 0 bases, and 7 bases lay outside the gene matches. Looked up from germline, CDR1 is SEHNR and CDR2 is FQNEAQ (reference sequence).

The V gene is TRBV2, the J gene TRBJ1-1; weak D call: TRBD1 (5 bases). CDR1 is SNHLY, CDR2 FYNNEI, per germline. There are 14 residues in the CDR3. V lost 8 bases, J lost 2 bases, and 15 bases lay in between. The DNA of the CDR3 is TGTGCCAGCGCCCCGTCCGGGGGAAACACTGAAGCTTTCTTT. This encodes CASAPSGGNTEAFF.

The chain couples TRBV19 to TRBJ2-5, with TRBD2 matching over 10 bases. V dropped 3 bases and J dropped 5; count of bases not matched to a gene: 9. Germline-derived CDR1 and CDR2 are LNHDA and SQIVND (reference sequence). The CDR3 length is 16 residues. The CDR3 reads CASSIPSAGGRETQYF. The CDR3 bases are TGTGCCAGTAGTATCCCTTCAGCGGGGGGGCGTGAGACCCAGTACTTC.

The chain recombines TRBV19 with TRBJ1-5; D gene uncertain. In germline, CDR1 is LNHDA, CDR2 SQIVND (reference sequence). Trimming pared 3 bases from V and 1 base from J, leaving 7 bases between. CDR3 length: 14 amino acids. The DNA of the CDR3 is TGTGCCAGTAGTATGATGAGCAGCAATCAGCCCCAGCATTTT. It specifies CASSMMSSNQPQHF.

This clone was observed a handful of times. The chain joins TRBV5-4 to TRBJ2-7; 9 bases are shared with TRBD2. Trimming at V came to 1 base and at J to 7 bases, leaving 12 bases not matched to a gene. CDR1 is SGHNT and CDR2 is YYREEE in the germline V gene (reference sequence). The CDR3 covers 16 residues. This CDR3 is CASSLYPSGVSWEQYF. The CDR3 DNA reads TGTGCCAGCAGCTTGTACCCTAGCGGGGTATCCTGGGAGCAGTACTTC.

The genes are TRBV3-1 (or the pseudogene TRBV3-2) and TRBJ2-1, with 9 nucleotides matching TRBD2. CDR3 size: 16 residues. Trimming removed 1 base from V and 4 bases from J; junction bases left unmatched: 5. CDR1 and CDR2 (germline): LGHDT, YNNKEL (reference sequence). The CDR3 DNA reads TGTGCCAGCAGCCAAGGGGCTAGCGGGGCATACAATGAGCAGTTCTTC. Encoded protein: CASSQGASGAYNEQFF.

The CDR3 region is CASSPQGAVQPQHF. The DNA for the CDR3 is TGTGCCAGCAGCCCACAGGGGGCTGTTCAGCCCCAGCATTTT. The genes are TRBV3-1 (or the pseudogene TRBV3-2) and TRBJ1-5; 9 bases agree with TRBD1. The CDR3 extends over 14 amino acids. J lost 6 bases, V lost 4 bases, and 4 bases had no gene match. CDR1 is LGHDT, CDR2 YNNKEL, per germline (reference sequence).

This rearrangement joins TRBV20-1 to TRBJ2-3; TRBD2 might be the D (5 bases). Germline V CDR1 and CDR2: DFQATT, SNEGSKA (reference sequence). The CDR3 is made up of 11 amino acids. V was pared by 5 bases and J by 7 bases, with 10 bases between. In DNA, the CDR3 is TGCAGTGCTCTATCGGGAAATACGCAGTATTTT. Amino acids: CSALSGNTQYF.